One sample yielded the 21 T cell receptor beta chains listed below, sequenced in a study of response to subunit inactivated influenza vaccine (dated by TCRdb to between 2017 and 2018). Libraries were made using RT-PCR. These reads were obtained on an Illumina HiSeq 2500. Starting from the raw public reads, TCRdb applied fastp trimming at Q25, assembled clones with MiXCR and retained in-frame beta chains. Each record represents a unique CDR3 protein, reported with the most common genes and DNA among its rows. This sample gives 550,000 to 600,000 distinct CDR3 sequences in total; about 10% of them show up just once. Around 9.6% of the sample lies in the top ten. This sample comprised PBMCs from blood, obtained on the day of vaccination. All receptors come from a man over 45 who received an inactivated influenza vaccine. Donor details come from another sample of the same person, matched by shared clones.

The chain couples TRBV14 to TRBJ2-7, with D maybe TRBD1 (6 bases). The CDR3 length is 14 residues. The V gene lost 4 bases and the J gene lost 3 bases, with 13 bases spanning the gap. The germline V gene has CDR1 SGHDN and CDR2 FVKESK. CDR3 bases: TGTGCCAGCAGCCCCTCACAGGGTCGCTACGAGCAGTACTTC. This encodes CASSPSQGRYEQYF.

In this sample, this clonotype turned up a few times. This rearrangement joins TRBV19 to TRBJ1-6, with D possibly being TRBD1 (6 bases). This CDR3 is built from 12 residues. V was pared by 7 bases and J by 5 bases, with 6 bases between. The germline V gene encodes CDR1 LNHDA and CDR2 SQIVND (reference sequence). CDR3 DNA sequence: TGTGCCAGTACAGGGGATAATTCACCCCTCCACTTT. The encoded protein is CASTGDNSPLHF.

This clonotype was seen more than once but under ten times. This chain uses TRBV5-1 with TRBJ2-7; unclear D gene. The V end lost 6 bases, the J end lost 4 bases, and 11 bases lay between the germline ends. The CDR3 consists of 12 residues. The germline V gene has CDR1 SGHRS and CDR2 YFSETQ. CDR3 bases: TGCGCCAGCACCGATTCGGAATACGAGCAGTACTTC. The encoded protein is CASTDSEYEQYF.

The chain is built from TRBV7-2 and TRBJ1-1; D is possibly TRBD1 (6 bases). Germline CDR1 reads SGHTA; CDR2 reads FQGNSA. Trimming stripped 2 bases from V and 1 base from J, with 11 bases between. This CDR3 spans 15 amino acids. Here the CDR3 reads CASSLSPGENTEAFF. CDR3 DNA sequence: TGTGCCAGCAGCTTAAGCCCAGGGGAGAACACTGAAGCTTTCTTT.

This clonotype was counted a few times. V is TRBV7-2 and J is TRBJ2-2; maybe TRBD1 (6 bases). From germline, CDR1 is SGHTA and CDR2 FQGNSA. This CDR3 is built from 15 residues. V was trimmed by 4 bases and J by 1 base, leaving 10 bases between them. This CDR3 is CASSSLTGNTGELFF. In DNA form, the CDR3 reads TGTGCCAGCAGCTCACTGACAGGGAACACCGGGGAGCTGTTTTTT.

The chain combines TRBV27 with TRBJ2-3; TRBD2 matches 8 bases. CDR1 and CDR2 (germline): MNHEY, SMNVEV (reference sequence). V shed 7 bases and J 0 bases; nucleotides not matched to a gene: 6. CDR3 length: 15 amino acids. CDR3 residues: CASKTSGGSTDTQYF. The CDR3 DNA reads TGTGCCAGCAAAACCAGCGGGGGAAGCACAGATACGCAGTATTTT.

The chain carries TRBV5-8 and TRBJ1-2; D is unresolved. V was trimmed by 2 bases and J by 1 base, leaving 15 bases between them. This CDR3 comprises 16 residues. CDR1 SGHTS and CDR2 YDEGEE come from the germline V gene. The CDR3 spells CASSFPGTKLNYGYTF. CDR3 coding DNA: TGTGCCAGCAGCTTCCCAGGAACGAAGCTTAACTATGGCTACACCTTC. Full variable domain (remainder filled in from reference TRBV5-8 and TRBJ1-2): EAGVTQSPTHLIKTRGQQATLRCSPISGHTSVYWYQQALGLGLQFLLWYDEGEERNRGNFPPRFSGRQFPNYSSELNVNALELEDSALYLCASSFPGTKLNYGYTFGSGTRLTVV.

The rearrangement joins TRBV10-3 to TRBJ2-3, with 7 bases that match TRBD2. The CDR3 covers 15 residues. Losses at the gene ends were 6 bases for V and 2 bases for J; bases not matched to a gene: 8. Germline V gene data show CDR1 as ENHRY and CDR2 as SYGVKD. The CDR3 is CAISNLADLTDTQYF. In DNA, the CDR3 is TGTGCCATCAGCAACCTAGCGGACCTCACAGATACGCAGTATTTT.

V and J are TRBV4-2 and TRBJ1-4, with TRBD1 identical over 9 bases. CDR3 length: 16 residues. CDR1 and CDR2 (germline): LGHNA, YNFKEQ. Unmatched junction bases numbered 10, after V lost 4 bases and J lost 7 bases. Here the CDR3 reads CASSPAVGTGSEKLFF. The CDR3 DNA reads TGTGCCAGCAGCCCGGCAGTAGGGACAGGGAGTGAAAAACTGTTTTTT.

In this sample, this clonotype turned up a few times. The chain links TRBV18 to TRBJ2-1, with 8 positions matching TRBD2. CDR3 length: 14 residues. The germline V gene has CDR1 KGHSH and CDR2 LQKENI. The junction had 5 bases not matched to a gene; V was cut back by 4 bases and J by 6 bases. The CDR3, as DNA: TGTGCCAGCTCACTAGCGGGACTTAGCAATGAGCAGTTCTTC. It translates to CASSLAGLSNEQFF.

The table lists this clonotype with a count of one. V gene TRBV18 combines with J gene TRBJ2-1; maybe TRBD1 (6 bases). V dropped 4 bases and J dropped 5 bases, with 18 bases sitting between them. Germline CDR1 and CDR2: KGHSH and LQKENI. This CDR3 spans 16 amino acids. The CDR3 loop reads CASSHRPLDRHNEQFF. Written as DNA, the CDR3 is TGTGCCAGCTCACACCGCCCCCTGGACAGACACAATGAGCAGTTCTTC.

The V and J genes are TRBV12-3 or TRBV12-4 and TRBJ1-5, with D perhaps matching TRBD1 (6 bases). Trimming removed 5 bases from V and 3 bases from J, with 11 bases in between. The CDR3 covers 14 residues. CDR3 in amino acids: CASSGGQNNQPQHF. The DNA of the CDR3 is TGTGCCAGCAGTGGCGGACAGAACAATCAGCCCCAGCATTTT.

CDR3 residues: CASSPSQGQEKLFF. The DNA for the CDR3 is TGTGCCAGCTCACCGAGTCAGGGGCAGGAAAAACTGTTTTTT. The chain recombines TRBV18 with TRBJ1-4; tentatively, D is TRBD1 (6 bases). This CDR3 contains 14 residues. In germline, CDR1 is KGHSH, CDR2 LQKENI. The ends were cut back, 3 bases at V and 8 bases at J, with 13 bases in the middle.

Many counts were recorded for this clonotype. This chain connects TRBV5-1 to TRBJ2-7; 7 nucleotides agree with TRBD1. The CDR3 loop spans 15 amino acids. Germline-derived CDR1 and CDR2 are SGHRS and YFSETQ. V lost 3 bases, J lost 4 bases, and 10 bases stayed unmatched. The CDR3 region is CASSSEPGTVYEQYF. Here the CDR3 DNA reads TGCGCCAGCAGCTCCGAACCGGGGACAGTATACGAGCAGTACTTC.

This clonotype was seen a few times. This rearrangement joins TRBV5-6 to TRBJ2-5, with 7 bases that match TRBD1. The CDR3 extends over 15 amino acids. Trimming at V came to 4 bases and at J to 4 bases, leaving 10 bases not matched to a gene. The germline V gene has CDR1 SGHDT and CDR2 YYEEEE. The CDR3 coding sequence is TGTGCCAGCAGCGGGGGACAGTCGAGGGGAGAGACCCAGTACTTC. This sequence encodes CASSGGQSRGETQYF.

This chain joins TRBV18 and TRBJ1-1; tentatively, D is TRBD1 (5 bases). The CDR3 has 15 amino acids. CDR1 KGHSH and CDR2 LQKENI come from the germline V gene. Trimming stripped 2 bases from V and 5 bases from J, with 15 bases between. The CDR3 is CASSPNRPGRTEAFF. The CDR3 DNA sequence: TGTGCCAGCTCACCAAATCGCCCAGGGAGGACTGAAGCTTTCTTT.

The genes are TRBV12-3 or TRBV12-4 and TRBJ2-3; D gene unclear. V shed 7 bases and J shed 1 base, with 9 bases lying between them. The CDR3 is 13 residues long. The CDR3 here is CASTRKGTDTQYF. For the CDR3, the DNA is TGTGCCAGCACGAGGAAAGGCACAGATACGCAGTATTTT.

CDR3 DNA: TGTGCCAGCAGTGGAAGCGTCCTGACTTTC. Its protein product is CASSGSVLTF. The genes are TRBV25-1 and TRBJ2-6; no clear D gene. V lost 4 bases and J 12 bases, leaving 4 bases between the germline ends. From germline, CDR1 is MGHDK and CDR2 SYGVNS. This CDR3 comprises 10 residues.

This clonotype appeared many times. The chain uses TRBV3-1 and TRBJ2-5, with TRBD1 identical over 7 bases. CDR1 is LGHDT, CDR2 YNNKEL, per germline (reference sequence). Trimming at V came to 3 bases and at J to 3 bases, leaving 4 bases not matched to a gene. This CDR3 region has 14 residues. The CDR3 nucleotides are TGTGCCAGCAGCCACCGGACAGGAGAAGAGACCCAGTACTTC. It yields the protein CASSHRTGEETQYF.

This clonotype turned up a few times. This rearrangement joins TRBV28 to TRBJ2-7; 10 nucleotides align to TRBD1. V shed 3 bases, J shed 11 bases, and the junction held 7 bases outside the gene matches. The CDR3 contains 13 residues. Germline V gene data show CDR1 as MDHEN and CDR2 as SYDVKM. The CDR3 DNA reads TGTGCCAGCAGTTTGGGACAGGGGTACTACGAGTACTTC. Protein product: CASSLGQGYYEYF.

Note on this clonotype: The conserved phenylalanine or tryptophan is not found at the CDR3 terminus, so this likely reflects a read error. The CDR3 DNA is TGTGCCAGCAGCCTACAGGGGAACTATGGCTACACCGTC. Translation: CASSLQGNYGYTV. This chain connects TRBV12-3 or TRBV12-4 to TRBJ1-2; 7 nucleotides agree with TRBD1. V was clipped by 6 bases and J by 2 bases; unmatched bases: 3. This CDR3 is built from 13 residues.